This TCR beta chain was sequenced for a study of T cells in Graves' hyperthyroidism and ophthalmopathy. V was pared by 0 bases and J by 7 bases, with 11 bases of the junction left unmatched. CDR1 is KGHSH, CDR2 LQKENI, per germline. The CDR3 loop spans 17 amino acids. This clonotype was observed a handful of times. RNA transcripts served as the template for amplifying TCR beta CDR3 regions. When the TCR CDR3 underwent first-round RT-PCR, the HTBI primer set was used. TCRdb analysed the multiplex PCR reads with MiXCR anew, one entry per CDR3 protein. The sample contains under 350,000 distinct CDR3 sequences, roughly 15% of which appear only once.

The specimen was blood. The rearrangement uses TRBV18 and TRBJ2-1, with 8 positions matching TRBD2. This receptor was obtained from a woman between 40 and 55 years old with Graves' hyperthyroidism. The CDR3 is CASSPPLPGLGINEQFF. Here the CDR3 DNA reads TGTGCCAGCTCACCACCCCTCCCGGGACTAGGGATAAATGAGCAGTTCTTC. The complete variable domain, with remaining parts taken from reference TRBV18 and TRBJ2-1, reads NAGVMQNPRHLVRRRGQEARLRCSPMKGHSHVYWYRQLPEEGLKFMVYLQKENIIDESGMPKERFSAEFPKEGPSILRIQQVVRGDSAAYFCASSPPLPGLGINEQFFGPGTRLTVL.